This TCR beta chain was observed in a study of cytomegalovirus exposure and HLA in healthy donors. This PCR relied on a set of 60 Vbeta primers and 13 Jbeta primers. TCRdb's copy holds only in-frame clones and misses some; the assay was immunoSEQ multiplex PCR. Of fewer than 150,000 clones in the sample, 60% to 80% are singletons; the top ten hold 4.9%. The germline V gene encodes CDR1 LGHNA and CDR2 YSLEER. The CDR3 consists of 15 residues. V was shortened by 0 bases and J by 0 bases, with 8 bases between the two germline ends. This chain connects TRBV4-3 to TRBJ1-1; D is ambiguous. The sequenced sample was PBMCs. The receptor was isolated from a woman between 45 and 60 years old in good health and CMV-seronegative. The CDR3 sequence is CASSQENYLNTEAFF. CDR3 nucleotide sequence: TGCGCCAGCAGCCAAGAAAACTATTTGAACACTGAAGCTTTCTTT.